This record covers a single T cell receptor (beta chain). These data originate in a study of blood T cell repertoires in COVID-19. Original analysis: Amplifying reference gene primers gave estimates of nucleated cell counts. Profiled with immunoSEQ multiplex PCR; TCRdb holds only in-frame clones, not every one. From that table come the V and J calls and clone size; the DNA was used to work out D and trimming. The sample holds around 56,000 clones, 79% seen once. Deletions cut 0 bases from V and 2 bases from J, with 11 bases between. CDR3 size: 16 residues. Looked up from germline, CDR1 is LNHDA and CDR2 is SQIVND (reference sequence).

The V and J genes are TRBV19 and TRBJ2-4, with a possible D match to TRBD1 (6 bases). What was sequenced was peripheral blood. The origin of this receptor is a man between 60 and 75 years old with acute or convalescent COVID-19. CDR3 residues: CASSIDGGSTKNIQYF. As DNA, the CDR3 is TGTGCCAGTAGTATAGATGGGGGCTCGACCAAAAACATTCAGTACTTC.